This TCR beta chain appears in the sequencing data of a study of blood T cell repertoires in COVID-19 (dated by TCRdb to 2019 to 2021). The study in broad terms: For ImmuneRACE Cohort 3, a participant was defined as recovered based on two consecutive negative NP/OP PCR tests, clearance by a healthcare professional, or resolution of symptoms. Sample metadata almost always included a de-identified subject ID, COVID-19 status, age in years and sex. The dataset comprised deeply sampled blood TCRbeta repertoires from subjects exposed to, actively infected with, or recovered from COVID-19. The collaborator samples originated in the United States, Italy and Spain and spanned the acute and convalescent phases of COVID-19. The material from the prospective study consisted of cDNA or gDNA derived from T cells, B-cell-depleted T cells, or PBMCs. A freely available public database, intended as a resource for researchers studying the immune response to SARS-CoV-2, is where the repertoires were released. Samples came from the ongoing ImmuneRACE study (first 160 participants) plus 1,254 subjects from 6 global collaborators. Where HLA class I and class II types were available, the types were taken from metadata supplied by the sample provider, not from assay-based typing. What the research found in general, with its limitations: Clinical and demographic metadata were provided uncurated, with the amount varying by source and participant.

The CDR3 starts with the cysteine, ends with the phenylalanine, and has 13 residues. CDR3 DNA only is kept here, 39 bases in frame from base 1. Between the V and J ends, shortened by 4 bases and 6 bases respectively, the junction contains 11 bases. From a lookup of the germline V gene, CDR1 and CDR2 are SGDLS and YYNGEE. Participants in the prospective study were aged 18 to 89 years, lived in 20 to 30 United States geographic areas, and enrolled through a virtual design. In the prospective study, participants were assigned to cohorts based on the clinical history participants reported in a screening survey and a study questionnaire. In the prospective study, mobile phlebotomists collected whole blood, serum and a nasopharyngeal or oropharyngeal swab from each participant. Over a roughly 2-month period, participants in the prospective study had the option of providing additional blood draws and questionnaires. Before DNA extraction, blood samples from the prospective study were shipped at room temperature or frozen.

TCRbeta CDR3 regions were amplified from genomic DNA using the immunoSEQ Assay, a bias-controlled multiplex PCR. The authors' analysis ran thus. The number of nucleated cells in each sample was estimated by amplification of reference gene primers within the assay. Sequence reads were collapsed and filtered to measure the absolute abundance of every unique TCRbeta CDR3 rearrangement. For each sample, productive Simpson clonality was calculated as the square root of Simpson's diversity index across productive rearrangements. TCRdb mirrors the immuneACCESS table, restricted to in-frame sequences. Some clones are absent from its copies; in checked studies, under half trace to an unresolved V gene, and the reason for the others is unknown. V and J calls and clone size follow that table, whereas D and trimming were derived from the DNA. This sample comprises some 220,000 clones, about 90% of them detected only once. Jointly, the top ten make up approximately 3% of the sample.

This clone came up a few times. Its binding antigen is unknown. The input lacks base qualities; no much larger clone sits a single base away. The source material was PBMCs or T cells enriched from blood (not recorded which). The receptor was derived from a woman aged 45-65 years in a cohort exposed to, infected with or recovered from COVID-19 (not recorded which). The V and J segments used are TRBV9 and TRBJ1-5; no D gene is confidently identified. CDR3 sequence: CASSPGVFQPQHF. The nucleotide sequence is TGTGCCAGCAGCCCCGGGGTCTTTCAGCCCCAGCATTTT.